Presented here are 14 T cell receptor beta chains from one specimen sequenced in a study of blood T cell repertoires in COVID-19. Libraries were prepared by immunoSEQ multiplex PCR; TCRdb keeps only in-frame clonotypes and omits some of them. The sample has 310,000 or so clones, approximately 86% seen once. Sequencing used peripheral blood. The receptors here all came from a young woman who had recovered from COVID-19.

The chain links TRBV7-9 to TRBJ1-2, with D maybe TRBD1 (5 bases). CDR3 size: 15 residues. Trimming left V 5 bases short and J 4 bases short, with 17 bases between. Germline CDR1 SEHNR, CDR2 FQNEAQ (reference sequence). The CDR3 bases are TGTGCCAGCAGCCCGGAGGGGACCCTTGGCTATGGCTACACCTTC. This sequence encodes CASSPEGTLGYGYTF.

This clone was detected many times. CDR3 nucleotide sequence: TGTGCCAGCGCGGACGGGAGCTATGGCTACACCTTC. It yields the protein CASADGSYGYTF. The chain joins TRBV6-5 to TRBJ1-2; D is ambiguous. CDR3 length: 12 residues. The germline gives CDR1 MNHEY, CDR2 SVGAGI. Trimming took off 8 bases at V and 4 bases at J, with 11 bases between the two ends.

The rearrangement uses TRBV10-3 and TRBJ2-1; TRBD1 aligns across 12 bases. V shed 2 bases, J shed 7 bases, and the junction held 6 bases outside the gene matches. Germline V CDR1 and CDR2: ENHRY, SYGVKD. CDR3 length equals 16 residues. CDR3 region: CAISETGTGGKNEQFF. CDR3 DNA sequence: TGTGCCATCAGTGAGACCGGGACAGGGGGCAAAAATGAGCAGTTCTTC.

V and J are TRBV6-2 or TRBV6-3 and TRBJ2-7, with D possibly being TRBD2 (5 bases). The germline V gene encodes CDR1 MNHEY and CDR2 SVGEGT. This CDR3 spans 13 amino acids. Trimming stripped 5 bases from V and 3 bases from J, with 11 bases between. The CDR3 bases are TGTGCCAGCAGTCACCTGGGGAGCTACGAGCAGTACTTC. Translated, it gives CASSHLGSYEQYF.

The genes are TRBV11-1 and TRBJ2-1; the D is unclear. Per the germline V gene, CDR1 is SGHAT and CDR2 is FQDESV (reference sequence). Between the trimmed V and J ends, which lost 4 bases and 4 bases, there was a span of 8 bases. This CDR3 region has 13 residues. Written as DNA, the CDR3 is TGTGCCAGCAGCTCCCTTTTTTACAATGAGCAGTTCTTC. Its translation is CASSSLFYNEQFF. Together with reference TRBV11-1 and TRBJ2-1, the CDR3 gives the full variable domain: EAEVAQSPRYKITEKSQAVAFWCDPISGHATLYWYRQILGQGPELLVQFQDESVVDDSQLPKDRFSAERLKGVDSTLKIQPAELGDSAMYLCASSSLFYNEQFFGPGTRLTVL.

The chain combines TRBV4-1 with TRBJ1-4, with D perhaps matching TRBD1 (6 bases). V was cut by 0 bases and J by 6 bases, with 11 bases left in between. This CDR3 has 15 amino acids. Germline CDR1 reads MGHRA; CDR2 reads YSYEKL. The CDR3 DNA follows: TGCGCCAGCAGCCAAGATTTGGACAGCCATGAAAAACTGTTTTTT. Translation gives CASSQDLDSHEKLFF.

CDR3 coding DNA: TGTGCCTGGAGTCATGGTCGGGGAGTCTATGGCTACACCTTC. This codes for CAWSHGRGVYGYTF. The V call is TRBV30, the J call TRBJ1-2; D is ambiguous. V was clipped by 2 bases and J by 4 bases, with 14 bases between them. The CDR3 spans 14 residues. Germline CDR1 reads GTSNPN; CDR2 reads SVGIG (reference sequence).

The chain joins TRBV10-1 to TRBJ1-4, with 8 bases lining up with TRBD1. Germline V CDR1 and CDR2: WNHNN, SYGVQD (reference sequence). This CDR3 region has 14 residues. Unmatched junction bases numbered 7, after V lost 3 bases and J lost 10 bases. This CDR3 is CASSESGQVGKLFF. The DNA of the CDR3 is TGCGCCAGCAGTGAATCGGGACAGGTGGGAAAACTGTTTTTT.

A single count supports this clone. The chain is built from TRBV9 and TRBJ2-3; D is perhaps TRBD2 (6 bases). The V gene lost 2 bases and the J gene lost 2 bases, with 15 bases spanning the gap. Per the germline V gene, CDR1 is SGDLS and CDR2 is YYNGEE. This CDR3 has 16 amino acids. The DNA of the CDR3 is TGTGCCAGCAGCGTGGGAAGCGGGTTACACACAGATACGCAGTATTTT. Protein product: CASSVGSGLHTDTQYF. The whole variable domain, filled in from reference TRBV9 and TRBJ2-3, reads DSGVTQTPKHLITATGQRVTLRCSPRSGDLSVYWYQQSLDQGLQFLIQYYNGEERAKGNILERFSAQQFPDLHSELNLSSLELGDSALYFCASSVGSGLHTDTQYFGPGTRLTVL.

The V call is TRBV18, the J call TRBJ2-1; weak D call: TRBD1 (6 bases). Germline lookup yields CDR1 KGHSH and CDR2 LQKENI. CDR3 length: 16 residues. Trimming left V 5 bases short and J 0 bases short, with 14 bases between. Here the CDR3 reads CASSDTRGSSYNEQFF. The CDR3 nucleotides are TGTGCCAGCTCAGACACCAGGGGAAGCTCCTACAATGAGCAGTTCTTC.

Only one count was recorded for this clone. The rearrangement links TRBV29-1 to TRBJ2-2; D remains unclear. Deletions cut 4 bases from V and 1 base from J, with 4 bases between. CDR3 length equals 12 residues. CDR1 is SQVTM and CDR2 is ANQGSEA in the germline V gene. CDR3 in DNA: TGCAGCGTTGGACAGAACACCGGGGAGCTGTTTTTT. Its translation: CSVGQNTGELFF.

This clone has just one count. The V call is TRBV7-2, the J call TRBJ1-5, with TRBD1 matching over 9 bases. Germline V gene sequence: CDR1 SGHTA, CDR2 FQGNSA. V lost 3 bases and J lost 6; bases outside the gene matches: 6. The CDR3 is 15 amino acids. CDR3 nucleotide sequence: TGTGCCAGCAGCTTCCGGACAGGGGTAGGTCAGCCCCAGCATTTT. It encodes CASSFRTGVGQPQHF. The complete variable domain, with remaining parts taken from reference TRBV7-2 and TRBJ1-5, reads GAGVSQSPSNKVTEKGKDVELRCDPISGHTALYWYRQSLGQGLEFLIYFQGNSAPDKSGLPSDRFSAERTGGSVSTLTIQRTQQEDSAVYLCASSFRTGVGQPQHFGDGTRLSIL.

The CDR3 loop is CASTTQGSGELFF. CDR3 in DNA: TGTGCCAGCACCACACAGGGGAGCGGGGAGCTGTTTTTT. The V call is TRBV28, the J call TRBJ2-2; 7 positions agree with TRBD1. With 7 bases clipped from V and 7 bases from J, the junction kept 6 bases outside the gene matches. The CDR3 loop spans 13 amino acids. Per the germline V gene, CDR1 is MDHEN and CDR2 is SYDVKM.

The V call is TRBV5-4, the J call TRBJ2-3; TRBD1 agrees at 9 bases. This CDR3 region has 16 residues. Trimming removed 1 base from V and 1 base from J; junction bases left unmatched: 4. Per germline, CDR1 SGHNT and CDR2 YYREEE (reference sequence). The CDR3 protein is CASSLKWDRGTDTQYF. The DNA for the CDR3 is TGTGCCAGCAGCTTGAAGTGGGACAGGGGCACAGATACGCAGTATTTT.